This TCR beta chain emerged from a study of beta chain features in type 1 diabetes. The study's findings and limits: Compared to healthy donors, patients appeared to have naive, central memory and Treg TCRB repertoires that were more alike. Reduced insertions and increased deletions marked VDJ junctions in type 1 diabetes patients.

Note on this clone: Its matching antigen is unknown.

The isolated RNA, all of it, was reverse transcribed, so expressed TCRB transcripts were what got sequenced. About 3.57 million reads were obtained on average from naive, central memory and regulatory T cell samples. The assay was immunoSEQ multiplex PCR, and TCRdb's table has in-frame clones only and misses some. The sample yields around 340,000 clones, around 7.6% seen once. Sequenced material: central memory CD4+ T cells from blood. This sequence originates from a woman younger than 30 in good health.

CDR3 in DNA: TGTGCCAGCAGTTACCGGCAGGGGGCCGGTGAGCAGTTCTTC. Translated, it gives CASSYRQGAGEQFF. V and J are TRBV6-6 and TRBJ2-1, with TRBD1 matching over 8 bases. CDR1 is MNHNY, CDR2 SVGAGI, per germline (reference sequence). The CDR3 runs to 14 residues. V shed 2 bases, J shed 9 bases, and the junction held 6 bases outside the gene matches.